A selection of T cell receptor beta chains follows, all from one sample in a study of T cell responses to AZD1222 COVID-19 vaccine. Here immunoSEQ multiplex PCR was the method, and the copy in TCRdb shows in-frame clones only, minus some. The sample yields under 70,000 clones, around 84% seen once. The material sequenced was peripheral blood, taken on day 0 of AZD1222 vaccination. Receptors originate from an adult in good health. Each CDR3 is given with its conserved first and last residue. The D gene is left open where the match is weak. Size is stated for part of the rows, as once, few or many counts, or as a class when the clone is expanded.

J gene,D gene,clone size,V gene,CDR3 protein,CDR3 DNA
TRBJ2-1,NA,once,TRBV10-2,CASRPGYYNEQFF,TGCGCCAGCAGGCCCGGCTACTACAATGAGCAGTTCTTC
TRBJ1-6,TRBD1,NA,TRBV7-2,CASSSPGQGFTPLHF,TGTGCCAGCAGCTCCCCGGGACAGGGTTTTACACCCCTCCACTTT
TRBJ2-7,TRBD1,NA,TRBV6-5,CASSEDRGSYEQYF,TGTGCCAGCAGCGAGGACAGGGGCTCCTACGAGCAGTACTTC
TRBJ1-1,NA,NA,TRBV30,CAWVNPGTINTEAFF,TGTGCCTGGGTAAATCCCGGGACAATAAACACTGAAGCTTTCTTT
TRBJ1-4,NA,NA,TRBV24-1,CATSEGPTNEKLFF,TGTGCCACCAGTGAAGGTCCGACTAATGAAAAACTGTTTTTT
TRBJ1-1,NA,NA,TRBV6-5,CASSSRSSEAFF,TGTGCCAGCAGTTCCCGATCGTCGGAAGCTTTCTTT
TRBJ1-2,NA,NA,TRBV3-1/TRBV3-2,CASSQDISGGDYGYTF,TGTGCCAGCAGCCAAGATATATCGGGGGGCGACTATGGCTACACCTTC
TRBJ2-2,NA,NA,TRBV21-1,CASSKREGRPGGELFF,TGTGCCAGCAGCAAAAGGGAAGGCAGACCTGGCGGGGAGCTGTTTTTT
TRBJ1-1,NA,NA,TRBV12-3/TRBV12-4,CASSFTANTEAFF,TGTGCCAGCAGTTTTACAGCGAACACTGAAGCTTTCTTT
TRBJ2-1,NA,NA,TRBV7-2,CASSLQTSSYNEQFF,TGTGCCAGCAGCTTACAAACTAGCTCCTACAATGAGCAGTTCTTC
TRBJ2-1,TRBD2,NA,TRBV9,CASSGLAENYNEQFF,TGTGCCAGCAGCGGACTAGCGGAGAACTACAATGAGCAGTTCTTC
TRBJ1-5,NA,NA,TRBV7-2,CASSLIEGRQPQHF,TGTGCCAGCAGCTTAATTGAGGGGCGGCAGCCCCAGCATTTT
TRBJ2-7,NA,NA,TRBV13,CASSLGWTTAEQYF,TGTGCCAGCAGCTTAGGGTGGACGACGGCCGAGCAGTACTTC
TRBJ2-2,NA,few,TRBV9,CASSVGPYTGELFF,TGTGCCAGCAGCGTAGGTCCCTACACCGGGGAGCTGTTTTTT
TRBJ2-7,TRBD2,NA,TRBV7-9,CASSLSGGPYEQYF,TGTGCCAGCAGTCTCTCGGGAGGGCCCTACGAGCAGTACTTC
TRBJ2-7,NA,once,TRBV4-3,CASSQDSNQAFYEQYF,TGCGCCAGCAGCCAAGATTCTAACCAAGCTTTCTACGAGCAGTACTTC
TRBJ1-2,TRBD1,NA,TRBV28,CASSPRQGYYGYTF,TGTGCCAGCAGCCCTCGACAGGGGTACTATGGCTACACCTTC
TRBJ1-5,NA,NA,TRBV12-3/TRBV12-4,CASTVSNQPQHF,TGTGCCAGCACAGTTAGCAATCAGCCCCAGCATTTT
TRBJ2-2,TRBD1,NA,TRBV28,CASSFGDRNTGELFF,TGTGCCAGCAGTTTCGGGGACAGGAACACCGGGGAGCTGTTTTTT
TRBJ1-4,TRBD1,NA,TRBV7-9,CASSLMGTGNEKLFF,TGTGCCAGCAGCTTAATGGGGACAGGGAATGAAAAACTGTTTTTT
TRBJ2-3,TRBD2,NA,TRBV4-3,CASSQDPTSVYTDTQYF,TGCGCCAGCAGCCAAGACCCGACTAGCGTGTACACAGATACGCAGTATTTT
TRBJ2-7,NA,NA,TRBV18,CASSPRSSGFDEQYF,TGTGCCAGCTCACCGAGAAGTTCAGGGTTCGACGAGCAGTACTTC
TRBJ2-1,TRBD2,NA,TRBV7-9,CATNLARGSVRNEQFF,TGTGCCACCAACCTCGCCCGCGGGAGTGTCCGCAATGAGCAGTTCTTC
TRBJ1-2,NA,NA,TRBV4-1,CASSQDDSSYGYTF,TGCGCCAGCAGCCAAGACGACAGTTCCTATGGCTACACCTTC
TRBJ1-4,NA,few,TRBV19,CASSGVIGNEKLFF,TGTGCCAGTAGTGGGGTTATCGGTAATGAAAAACTGTTTTTT
TRBJ2-2,NA,NA,TRBV28,CASRLDTGELFF,TGTGCCAGCAGACTGGACACCGGGGAGCTGTTTTTT
TRBJ1-4,NA,once,TRBV27,CASSLRGMRVNEKLFF,TGTGCCAGCAGTTTGAGAGGGATGCGTGTTAATGAAAAACTGTTTTTT
TRBJ2-7,NA,NA,TRBV10-2,CASTGGMAYEQYF,TGCGCCAGCACGGGCGGGATGGCCTACGAGCAGTACTTC
TRBJ2-7,NA,NA,TRBV19,CASSITLESSYEQYF,TGTGCCAGTAGTATTACTCTGGAGAGCTCCTACGAGCAGTACTTC
TRBJ2-2,NA,NA,TRBV24-1,CATSDLGSGFGELFF,TGTGCCACCAGTGATTTAGGCTCAGGGTTCGGGGAGCTGTTTTTT
TRBJ1-5,NA,NA,TRBV18,CASSPNSISQPQHF,TGTGCCAGCTCACCTAACAGCATATCGCAGCCCCAGCATTTT
TRBJ2-2,TRBD1,NA,TRBV18,CASSPSGQGNTGELFF,TGTGCCAGCTCACCATCGGGACAGGGTAACACCGGGGAGCTGTTTTTT
TRBJ2-2,NA,NA,TRBV7-9,CASSLEATGELFF,TGTGCCAGCAGCTTAGAGGCCACCGGGGAGCTGTTTTTT
TRBJ1-5,TRBD1,NA,TRBV19,CASSFGQGNQPQHF,TGTGCCAGTAGTTTTGGACAGGGAAATCAGCCCCAGCATTTT
TRBJ2-1,TRBD1,few,TRBV7-2,CASSQGAQTPYNEQFF,TGTGCCAGCAGCCAGGGGGCGCAGACACCATACAATGAGCAGTTCTTC
TRBJ2-3,TRBD2,NA,TRBV10-2,CASMGRDTDTQYF,TGCGCCAGCATGGGGAGGGACACAGATACGCAGTATTTT
TRBJ1-2,NA,NA,TRBV19,CASRPRGRAVPDTF,TGTGCCAGTCGCCCACGGGGCAGGGCGGTCCCTGATACCTTC
TRBJ2-1,NA,NA,TRBV27,CASSLRSTSYNEQFF,TGTGCCAGCAGTTTACGGAGCACTAGCTACAATGAGCAGTTCTTC
TRBJ2-6,NA,NA,TRBV28,CASRGKAGPSGANVLTF,TGTGCCAGCAGGGGTAAGGCGGGGCCCTCTGGGGCCAACGTCCTGACTTTC
TRBJ1-2,NA,NA,TRBV9,CASSVETSPYYGYTF,TGTGCCAGCAGCGTAGAAACATCTCCCTACTATGGCTACACCTTC
TRBJ1-3,NA,once,TRBV5-1,CASSSFTGNTIYF,TGCGCCAGCAGCTCCTTTACCGGAAACACCATATATTTT